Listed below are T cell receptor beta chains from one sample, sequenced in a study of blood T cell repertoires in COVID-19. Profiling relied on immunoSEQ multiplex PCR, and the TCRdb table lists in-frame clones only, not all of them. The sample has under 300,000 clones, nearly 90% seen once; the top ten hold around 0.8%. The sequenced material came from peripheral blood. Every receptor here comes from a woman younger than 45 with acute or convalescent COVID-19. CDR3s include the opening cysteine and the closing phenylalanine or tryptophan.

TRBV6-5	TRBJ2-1	CASRLAGYNEQFF
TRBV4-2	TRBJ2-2	CASSHDRASTGELFF
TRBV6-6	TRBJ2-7	CASSYSGTTTYEQYF
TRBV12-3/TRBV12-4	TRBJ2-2	CASSRYTGELFF
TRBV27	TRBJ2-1	CASGTSGSYNEQFF
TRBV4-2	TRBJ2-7	CASSQGGQGSGYEQYF
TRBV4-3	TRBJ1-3	CASSQDLGNSHSGNTIYF
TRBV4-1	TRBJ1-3	CASSLRDSGANTIYF
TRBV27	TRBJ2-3	CASAMGLGVQVTQYF
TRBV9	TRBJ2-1	CASSASGTYNEQFF
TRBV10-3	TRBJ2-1	CAIEGGHDEQFF
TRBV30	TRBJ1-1	CAWTVQGTMNTEAFF
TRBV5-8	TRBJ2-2	CASSLLAGGTGELFF
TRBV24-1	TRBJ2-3	CATSDRPRTSREPDTQYF
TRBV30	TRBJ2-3	CAWSRTSGRDTQYF
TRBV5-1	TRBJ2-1	CASSLRGPGSGRNEQFF
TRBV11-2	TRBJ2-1	CASSLVGTSGFYNEQFF
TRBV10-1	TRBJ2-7	CASSSGTSGNSFEQYF
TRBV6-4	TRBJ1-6	CASSDIGTGGSPLHF
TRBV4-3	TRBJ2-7	CASSLRTPTYEQYF
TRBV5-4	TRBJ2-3	CASSLVASGNPHSNTQYF
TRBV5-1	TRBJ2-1	CASTRALGLAEYNEQFF
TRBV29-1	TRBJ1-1	CSATTGSLTEAFF
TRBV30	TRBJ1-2	CAWTVNYGYTF
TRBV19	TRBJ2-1	CASSIKSSDEQFF
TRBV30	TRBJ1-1	CAWIEGATRYTEAFF
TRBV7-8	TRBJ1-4	CASSPEGGTGSLDEKLFF
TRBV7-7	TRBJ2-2	CASSLSWEVAGELFF
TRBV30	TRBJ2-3	CAWSVRGPVESTQYF
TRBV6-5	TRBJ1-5	CASTPLAGNQPQHF
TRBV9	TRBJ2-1	CASSGPGDRGLNEQFF
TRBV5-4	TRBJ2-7	CASSLEGLAGVEQYF
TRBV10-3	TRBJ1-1	CAITLLGGQGITEAFF
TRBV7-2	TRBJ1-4	CASSLGAGSTNEKLFF
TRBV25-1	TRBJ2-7	CASSHPINTGEIGEQYF
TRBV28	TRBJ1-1	CASFPRTRNTEAFF
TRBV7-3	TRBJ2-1	CASSLTSRTSGSMNLRQFF
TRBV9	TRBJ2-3	CASSVAAGRNTDTQYF
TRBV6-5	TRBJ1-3	CASSTPSGNTIYF
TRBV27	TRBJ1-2	CASSLSGGPIDGYTF
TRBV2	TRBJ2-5	CASSAPSGRGETQYF
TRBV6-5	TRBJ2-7	CASSRGDSYEQYF
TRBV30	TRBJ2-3	CAWSVFSQRQYF
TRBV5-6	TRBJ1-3	CASSRDRLTGNTIYF
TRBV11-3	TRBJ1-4	CASSLITRATNEKLFF
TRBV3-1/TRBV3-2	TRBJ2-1	CASSQDWAGGINEQFF
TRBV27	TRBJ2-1	CASSRDYLRDEQFF
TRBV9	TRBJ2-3	CASSVSATLTDTQYF
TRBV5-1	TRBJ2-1	CASSWREARSSYNEQFF
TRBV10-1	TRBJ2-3	CASSGQTGGPTDSGTDTQYF
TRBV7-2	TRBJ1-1	CASSLGFGGASPRGAFF
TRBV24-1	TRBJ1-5	CATSDSKNQPQHF
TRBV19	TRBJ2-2	CASSIGGALNTGELFF